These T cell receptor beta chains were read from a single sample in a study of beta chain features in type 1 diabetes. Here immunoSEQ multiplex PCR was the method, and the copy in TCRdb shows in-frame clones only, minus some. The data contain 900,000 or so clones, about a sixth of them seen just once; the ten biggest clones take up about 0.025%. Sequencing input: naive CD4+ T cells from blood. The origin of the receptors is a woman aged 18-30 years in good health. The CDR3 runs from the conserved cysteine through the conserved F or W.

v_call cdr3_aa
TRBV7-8 CATRRTTATDTQYF
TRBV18 CASSPRTGGQDTQYF
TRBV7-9 CASSPWTSSTDTQYF
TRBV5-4 CASSYKVDSPANYGYTF
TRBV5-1 CASSLGKPSTDTQYF
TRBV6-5 CASRKYSGANVLTF
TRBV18 CASSPTSGSYNEQFF
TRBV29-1 CSVEEVSKGTEAFF
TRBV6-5 CASKKTGNFEAFF
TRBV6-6 CASSYFGQGGTGELFF
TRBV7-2 CASSRAGTTFTDTQYF
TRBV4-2 CASSQVEAGGPGTKNIQYF
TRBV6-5 CASSYGTGGRQDIQYF
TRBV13 CASSSNQGDYGYTF
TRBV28 CASRDNSNQPQHF
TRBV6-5 CASSYSSSGSSYEQYF
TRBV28 CASRKGDRVGQPQHF
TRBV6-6 CASSYDRGRTNEQFF
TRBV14 CASSQATSGRAPYEQYF
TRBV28 CASSLGASGSYNEQFF
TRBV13 CASSLMIAVFGEQFF
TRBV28 CASSVTGTGRAKLFF
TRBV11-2 CASSLRQGARELFF
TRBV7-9 CASSFLLGGGPETQYF
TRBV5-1 CASSLGQGIWETQYF
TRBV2 CASSSRDRVSGYTF
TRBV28 CASSFGRRSGNTIYF
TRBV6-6 CASSDTGNQPQHF
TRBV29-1 CSVEGTSGSTDTQYF
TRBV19 CASSTGSGMAKNIQYF
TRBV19 CASNPGGDEQYF
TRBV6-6 CASSYWTGTRPYEQYF